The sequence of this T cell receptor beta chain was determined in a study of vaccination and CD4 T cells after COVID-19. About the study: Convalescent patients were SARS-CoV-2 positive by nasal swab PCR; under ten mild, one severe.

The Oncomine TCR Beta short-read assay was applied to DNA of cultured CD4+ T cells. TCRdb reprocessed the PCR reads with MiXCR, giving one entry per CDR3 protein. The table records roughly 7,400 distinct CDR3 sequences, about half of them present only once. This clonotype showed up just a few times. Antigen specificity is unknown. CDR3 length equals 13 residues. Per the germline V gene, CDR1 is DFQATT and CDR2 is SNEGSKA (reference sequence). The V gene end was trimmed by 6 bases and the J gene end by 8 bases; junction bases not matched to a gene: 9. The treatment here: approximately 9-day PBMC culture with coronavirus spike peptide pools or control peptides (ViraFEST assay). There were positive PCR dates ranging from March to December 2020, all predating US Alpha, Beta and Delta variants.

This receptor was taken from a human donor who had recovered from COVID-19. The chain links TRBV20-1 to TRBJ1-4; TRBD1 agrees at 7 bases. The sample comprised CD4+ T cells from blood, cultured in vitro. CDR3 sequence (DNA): TGCAGTGCCATCGACAGGGTGGACGAAAAACTGTTTTTT. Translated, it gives CSAIDRVDEKLFF.